This TCR beta chain was recovered during a study of T cell changes during pregnancy in multiple sclerosis. This CDR3 comprises 15 residues. The V end was cut by 2 bases, the J end by 3 bases, with 13 bases between. Germline V gives CDR1 KGHSH, CDR2 LQKENI. The method was immunoSEQ multiplex PCR; TCRdb's version includes in-frame clones alone and lacks a portion of them. The table has more than 85,000 clones, around 94% seen once. Sample: peripheral blood, taken after pregnancy. This TCR was recovered from a female donor in good health, enrolled as a control in a pregnancy study. The genes are TRBV18 and TRBJ1-2; D is perhaps TRBD1 (5 bases). The CDR3 is CASSPLAQGDYGYTF. The CDR3 DNA reads as TGTGCCAGCTCACCATTAGCTCAGGGTGACTATGGCTACACCTTC.